This T cell receptor beta chain was sequenced during a study of PD-L1 blockade in urothelial cancer. Comment on this clone: Mismatch with germline at one junction end may stem from a read error.

The CDR3 totals 12 residues. CDR1 GTSNPN and CDR2 SVGIG come from the germline V gene (reference sequence). The protocol was immunoSEQ multiplex PCR, while the TCRdb copy is restricted to in-frame clones and leaves out a portion. The table records 35,000 to 45,000 clones, 82% of them present only once. The time point: pretreatment peripheral blood. The sequence came from a man in his fifties or sixties with urothelial cancer. The gene calls are TRBV30 and TRBJ1-2, with 8 bases aligning to TRBD1. Sequences were derived from PBMCs, sampled around atezolizumab (anti-PD-L1) treatment. CDR3 DNA: TGTGCCTGGAGTGACGGACAGGGTTCTGTACCCTTC. It translates to CAWSDGQGSVPF. Using reference TRBV30 and TRBJ1-2 for the parts outside the CDR3, the full variable domain is SQTIHQWPATLVQPVGSPLSLECTVEGTSNPNLYWYRQAAGRGLQLLFYSVGIGQISSEVPQNLSASRPQDRQFILSSKKLLLSDSGFYLCAWSDGQGSVPFGSGTRLTVV.